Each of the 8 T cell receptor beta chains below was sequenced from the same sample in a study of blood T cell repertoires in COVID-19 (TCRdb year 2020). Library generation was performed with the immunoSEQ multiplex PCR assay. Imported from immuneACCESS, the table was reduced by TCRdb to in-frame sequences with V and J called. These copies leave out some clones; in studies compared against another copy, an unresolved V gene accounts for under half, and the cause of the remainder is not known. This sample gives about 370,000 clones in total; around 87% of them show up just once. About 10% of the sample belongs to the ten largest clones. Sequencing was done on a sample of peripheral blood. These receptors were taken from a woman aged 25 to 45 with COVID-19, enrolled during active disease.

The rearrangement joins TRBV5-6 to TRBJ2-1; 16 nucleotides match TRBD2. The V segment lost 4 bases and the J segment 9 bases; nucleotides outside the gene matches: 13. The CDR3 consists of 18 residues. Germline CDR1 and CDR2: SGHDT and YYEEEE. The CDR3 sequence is CASSLGLAGGPPNGEQFF. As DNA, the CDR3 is TGTGCCAGCAGCCTGGGACTAGCGGGAGGGCCGCCGAACGGTGAGCAGTTCTTC.

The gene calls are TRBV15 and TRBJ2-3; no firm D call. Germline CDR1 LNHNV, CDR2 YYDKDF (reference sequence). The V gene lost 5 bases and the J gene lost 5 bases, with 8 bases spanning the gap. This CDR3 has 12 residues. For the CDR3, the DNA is TGTGCCACCAGCGCTCGAGGAGATACGCAGTATTTT. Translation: CATSARGDTQYF.

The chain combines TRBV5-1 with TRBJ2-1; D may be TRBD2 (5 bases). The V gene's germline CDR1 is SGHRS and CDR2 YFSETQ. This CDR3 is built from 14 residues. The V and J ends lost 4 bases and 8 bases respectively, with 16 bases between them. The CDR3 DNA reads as TGCGCCAGCAGCCCGGGAACTTGGGCCTATGAGCAGTTCTTC. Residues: CASSPGTWAYEQFF.

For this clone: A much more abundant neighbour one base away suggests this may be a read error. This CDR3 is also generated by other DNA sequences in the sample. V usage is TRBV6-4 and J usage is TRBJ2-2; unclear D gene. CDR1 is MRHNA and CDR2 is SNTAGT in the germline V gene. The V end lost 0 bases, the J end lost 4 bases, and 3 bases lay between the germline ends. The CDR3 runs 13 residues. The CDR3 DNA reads TGTGCCAGCAGTGACTCTAGCACCGGGGAGCTGTTTTTT. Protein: CASSDSSTGELFF.

The CDR3 region is CASSQSGGAETQYF. The CDR3 bases are TGTGCCAGCAGCCAATCAGGCGGGGCAGAGACCCAGTACTTC. The chain uses TRBV16 and TRBJ2-5, with a weak D call TRBD2 (6 bases). This CDR3 contains 14 residues. CDR1 is KGHSY and CDR2 is FQNENV in the germline V gene. The V gene lost 0 bases and the J gene lost 4 bases, with 9 bases spanning the gap.

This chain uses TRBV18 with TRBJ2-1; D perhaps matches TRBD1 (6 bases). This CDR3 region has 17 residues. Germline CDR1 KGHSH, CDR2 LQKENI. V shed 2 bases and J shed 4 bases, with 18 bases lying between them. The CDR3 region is CASSPFSRDTLYNEQFF. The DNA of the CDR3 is TGTGCCAGCTCACCATTCAGTCGGGACACCTTATACAATGAGCAGTTCTTC.

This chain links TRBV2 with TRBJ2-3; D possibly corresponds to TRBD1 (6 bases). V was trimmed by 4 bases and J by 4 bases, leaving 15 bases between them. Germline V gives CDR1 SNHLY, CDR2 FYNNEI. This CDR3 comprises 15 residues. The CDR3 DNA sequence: TGTGCCAGCAGTGCTTATCAGGGGTTCTCAGATACGCAGTATTTT. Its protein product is CASSAYQGFSDTQYF.

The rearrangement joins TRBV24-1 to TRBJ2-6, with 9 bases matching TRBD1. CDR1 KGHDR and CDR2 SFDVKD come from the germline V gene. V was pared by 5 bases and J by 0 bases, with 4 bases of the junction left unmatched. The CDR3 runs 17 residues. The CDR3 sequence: CATSAGTGISGANVLTF. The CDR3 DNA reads TGTGCCACCAGTGCCGGGACAGGGATCTCTGGGGCCAACGTCCTGACTTTC.